This T cell receptor beta chain was documented in a study of cytomegalovirus exposure and HLA in healthy donors. Turning to the study itself: Early release data held approximately 81 million unique TCRs from HLA-typed donors. Study-level results: Later analysis reportedly placed an Asian-associated ancestry cluster below the roughly 680-donor mean in N-insertions.

This clone showed up just once. Its target is unknown. CDR1 is ENHRY and CDR2 is SYGVKD in the germline V gene. This CDR3 has 14 residues. The V gene end was trimmed by 4 bases and the J gene end by 2 bases; junction bases not matched to a gene: 4. Both 60 Vbeta primers and 13 Jbeta primers went into the PCR. The protocol was immunoSEQ multiplex PCR, while the TCRdb copy is restricted to in-frame clones and leaves out a portion. The sample yields 110,000 to 150,000 clones, 65% to 85% seen once. Input material: PBMCs. The TCR comes from a man aged 25 to 40 in good health and CMV-seronegative. The gene calls are TRBV10-3 and TRBJ1-2; 7 bases agree with TRBD1. The CDR3 sequence: CAISAGQANYGYTF. In nucleotides, the CDR3 is TGTGCCATCAGTGCAGGACAGGCCAACTATGGCTACACCTTC.